This T cell receptor (beta chain) was captured in a study of blood T cell repertoires in COVID-19. Study-wide background: The United States, Italy and Spain supplied acute and convalescent COVID-19 samples. The cDNA or gDNA used as material had been derived from T cells, B-cell-depleted T cells, or PBMCs.

The CDR3 loop spans 16 amino acids. After removal of 5 bases from V and 4 bases from J, the junction contained 14 bases not matched to a gene. Germline CDR1 SGHDT, CDR2 YYEEEE. Source study methods: Amplifying reference gene primers gave estimates of nucleated cell counts. Clones were read by immunoSEQ multiplex PCR, and TCRdb kept only the in-frame ones, dropping some. V, J and clone size are those of that table, while D and trimming were read from the DNA. The sample has some 350,000 clones; around 91% are singletons. This sequence joins TRBV5-6 and TRBJ1-2; 7 bases are a match to TRBD1. The clonotype originates from a woman younger than 30 who had recovered from COVID-19. The specimen sequenced was peripheral blood. The CDR3 sequence is CASRDGTGTAVYGYTF. The CDR3 nucleotides are TGTGCCAGCAGAGATGGCACCGGGACAGCAGTCTATGGCTACACCTTC.